A single sample gave rise to the 5 T cell receptor beta chains below, sequenced in a study of blood T cell repertoires in COVID-19. TCRdb's copy holds only in-frame clones and misses some; the assay was immunoSEQ multiplex PCR. The top ten hold approximately 10% of the sample, which has just over 150,000 clones, 84% seen once. Specimen: peripheral blood. These receptors originate from a woman aged 50 to 60 with acute or convalescent COVID-19.

The table lists this clone with a few counts. The chain combines TRBV28 with TRBJ1-1, with D uncertain. CDR3 length: 11 residues. Germline-derived CDR1 and CDR2 are MDHEN and SYDVKM. Trimming left V 6 bases short and J 8 bases short, with 10 bases between. CDR3 nucleotides: TGTGCCAGCAGACTGCGGGGAGAAGCTTTCTTT. Residues: CASRLRGEAFF.

As to this clone: Germline is not matched at one junction end, which may reflect a read error. V gene TRBV24-1 combines with J gene TRBJ2-1; TRBD1 is a possible D gene (5 bases). CDR1 and CDR2 from the germline V gene are KGHDR and SFDVKD. The CDR3 length is 13 residues. The CDR3 DNA reads TGTGCCACCAGTGGGCAGGGCGGCAATGGGCAGTTCTTC. Translated: CATSGQGGNGQFF.

A few counts support this clone. The CDR3 here is CAISESSAGGQPQHF. The DNA of the CDR3 is TGTGCCATCAGTGAGTCTAGCGCAGGTGGTCAGCCCCAGCATTTT. The V and J genes are TRBV10-3 and TRBJ1-5; no clear D gene. The CDR3 is 15 amino acids. The germline V gene has CDR1 ENHRY and CDR2 SYGVKD. Trimming removed 0 bases at V and 6 bases at J, with 12 bases between.

In its sample, this clone was seen a few times. The chain has TRBV2 and TRBJ2-5; TRBD2 aligns across 9 bases. The junction had 0 bases not matched to a gene; V was cut back by 5 bases and J by 5 bases. There are 12 residues in the CDR3. The germline V gene has CDR1 SNHLY and CDR2 FYNNEI. CDR3 residues: CASSTSGETQYF. As DNA, the CDR3 is TGTGCCAGCAGTACTAGCGGGGAGACCCAGTACTTC.

The V and J genes are TRBV24-1 and TRBJ1-1; 8 nucleotides line up with TRBD1. CDR1 and CDR2 from the germline V gene are KGHDR and SFDVKD. V gave up 6 bases and J gave up 7 bases; unmatched junction bases: 9. This CDR3 comprises 14 residues. This chain's CDR3 is CATSSGQGHNEAFF. The CDR3 coding sequence is TGTGCCACCAGTAGTGGACAGGGACATAATGAAGCTTTCTTT.